The clone carrying this TCR beta chain appeared many times. What it binds is not known. The CDR3 goes on 3 residues after the read ends, and that part is filled in from the germline J gene. Sequencing was performed with immunoSEQ multiplex PCR; in TCRdb, only in-frame clones are kept and a portion is missing. Found here are roughly 55,000 clones, no singletons; the ten largest cover roughly 5.5%. The entry originates in a study of T cell clonality in common variable immunodeficiency. V was clipped by 7 bases and J by 7 bases, with 17 bases between them. The CDR3 contains 14 residues. Germline V gives CDR1 ENHRY, CDR2 SYGVKD. Whole-study findings and limits: Authors noted CVID clonality's cause needs subpopulation repertoire sequencing.

Input material: peripheral blood mononuclear cells. The chain has TRBV10-3 and TRBJ2-1, with D hard to call. This clonotype was obtained from a person aged 18 to 75 in good health. CDR3 bases read: TGTGCCATCAACTCCGGGTTTGGATTGAATGAG. This translates into CAINSGFGLNE. The entire CDR3 reads CAINSGFGLNEQFF.